The 17 T cell receptor beta chains below come from one sample, sequenced in a study of cytomegalovirus exposure and HLA in healthy donors. Profiling relied on immunoSEQ multiplex PCR, and the TCRdb table lists in-frame clones only, not all of them. Among 200,000 to 250,000 clones listed, roughly nine tenths were seen once. What was sequenced was PBMCs. The source of these receptors is a man aged 18 to 29 in good health and CMV-seropositive.

The V call is TRBV5-1, the J call TRBJ2-1, with a tentative D call TRBD1 (6 bases). The CDR3 is 13 residues long. Germline-derived CDR1 and CDR2 are SGHRS and YFSETQ. Trimming left V 2 bases short and J 12 bases short, with 15 bases between. The DNA of the CDR3 is TGCGCCAGCAGCTTTATCGAAGGCAGGGGGCAGTTCTTC. Translation gives CASSFIEGRGQFF. Together with reference TRBV5-1 and TRBJ2-1, the CDR3 gives the full variable domain: KAGVTQTPRYLIKTRGQQVTLSCSPISGHRSVSWYQQTPGQGLQFLFEYFSETQRNKGNFPGRFSGRQFSNSRSEMNVSTLELGDSALYLCASSFIEGRGQFFGPGTRLTVL.

This chain connects TRBV5-1 to TRBJ2-5, with no clear D. The DNA end is a closer match to TRBJ2-7, so the J assignment may be wrong. The CDR3 consists of 11 residues. From germline, CDR1 is SGHRS and CDR2 YFSETQ. The CDR3, as DNA: TGCGCCAGCAGCTTGAACTACGAGCAGTACTTC. It specifies CASSLNYEQYF.

The chain couples TRBV5-1 to TRBJ2-2, with D unclear. This CDR3 spans 13 amino acids. Germline CDR1 SGHRS, CDR2 YFSETQ. Deletions cut 0 bases from V and 11 bases from J, with 11 bases between. The chain's CDR3 is CASSLELGYELFF. The CDR3 coding sequence is TGCGCCAGCAGCTTGGAGTTGGGTTATGAGCTGTTTTTT. The full variable domain, with the rest looked up from reference TRBV5-1 and TRBJ2-2, is KAGVTQTPRYLIKTRGQQVTLSCSPISGHRSVSWYQQTPGQGLQFLFEYFSETQRNKGNFPGRFSGRQFSNSRSEMNVSTLELGDSALYLCASSLELGYELFFGEGSRLTVL.

This chain joins TRBV7-9 and TRBJ2-5; D is unclear. Germline CDR1 SEHNR, CDR2 FQNEAQ (reference sequence). Trimming pared 1 base from V and 2 bases from J, leaving 8 bases between. This CDR3 comprises 14 residues. DNA of the CDR3: TGTGCCAGCAGCTTAGGTGCGAGTCAAGAGACCCAGTACTTC. It is translated as CASSLGASQETQYF.

The chain's CDR3 is CASSSSRNTEAFF. The DNA for the CDR3 is TGTGCCAGCAGTTCGTCCCGAAACACTGAAGCTTTCTTT. V usage is TRBV6-5 and J usage is TRBJ1-1; no clear D. The CDR3 loop spans 13 amino acids. Trimming removed 4 bases at V and 2 bases at J, with 8 bases between. Germline CDR1 MNHEY, CDR2 SVGAGI.

The chain has TRBV6-5 and TRBJ1-4; 10 bases are a match to TRBD1. Per germline, CDR1 MNHEY and CDR2 SVGAGI. The junction had 7 bases not matched to a gene; V was cut back by 6 bases and J by 6 bases. This CDR3 region has 15 residues. Here the CDR3 reads CASSRRTGGYEKLFF. DNA for the CDR3: TGTGCCAGCAGCCGAAGGACAGGGGGATATGAAAAACTGTTTTTT.

This chain links TRBV30 with TRBJ1-5, with D hard to call. The CDR3 runs to 14 residues. Germline CDR1 and CDR2: GTSNPN and SVGIG (reference sequence). Deletions cut 0 bases from V and 1 base from J, with 7 bases between. The CDR3 loop reads CAWSVLESNQPQHF. As DNA, the CDR3 is TGTGCCTGGAGTGTACTAGAAAGCAATCAGCCCCAGCATTTT.

This clone occurred a few times. The DNA is left out, because the CDR3 cannot be placed on it with certainty; the CDR3 is given as TCRdb lists it. The chain links TRBV4-1 to TRBJ2-3; the D call of TRBD2 is as the table states it, not checked on the DNA. The CDR3 is 18 residues long, ends included. CDR1 is MGHRA and CDR2 is YSYEKL in the germline V gene. The CDR3 reads CASSQALRQREGLNTQYF.

The V and J genes are TRBV2 and TRBJ1-2, with 7 bases lining up with TRBD1. After removal of 10 bases from V and 4 bases from J, the junction contained 12 bases not matched to a gene. The CDR3 totals 14 residues. Germline assignment: CDR1 SNHLY and CDR2 FYNNEI. CDR3 sequence (DNA): TGTGCCACCTATTCCGGGACAGAGATCTATGGCTACACCTTC. Its translation is CATYSGTEIYGYTF.

The rearrangement links TRBV2 to TRBJ2-7, with a weak D call TRBD2 (5 bases). V dropped 2 bases and J dropped 3 bases, with 11 bases sitting between them. The V gene's germline CDR1 is SNHLY and CDR2 FYNNEI. The CDR3 covers 14 residues. The CDR3 is CASSELGRNYEQYF. CDR3 coding DNA: TGTGCCAGCAGTGAATTGGGGAGAAACTACGAGCAGTACTTC. The whole variable domain, remainder taken from reference TRBV2 and TRBJ2-7, is EPEVTQTPSHQVTQMGQEVILRCVPISNHLYFYWYRQILGQKVEFLVSFYNNEISEKSEIFDDQFSVERPDGSNFTLKIRSTKLEDSAMYFCASSELGRNYEQYFGPGTRLTVT.

The V call is TRBV6-5, the J call TRBJ2-3; 7 bases map to TRBD1. The CDR3 contains 15 residues. The germline V gene has CDR1 MNHEY and CDR2 SVGAGI. The V and J ends lost 2 bases and 3 bases, in that order; junction bases with no gene match: 5. Here the CDR3 reads CASSYGQASTDTQYF. The CDR3 DNA sequence: TGTGCCAGCAGTTACGGACAGGCTTCGACAGATACGCAGTATTTT.

The gene calls are TRBV2 and TRBJ2-7, with a possible D match to TRBD2 (5 bases). Germline V CDR1 and CDR2: SNHLY, FYNNEI. The CDR3 contains 14 residues. V was cut by 2 bases and J by 4 bases, with 12 bases left in between. In nucleotides, the CDR3 is TGTGCCAGCAGTGAACGAGGGTTGGGGTACGAGCAGTACTTC. This sequence encodes CASSERGLGYEQYF.

The chain employs TRBV19 and TRBJ1-5; no clear D. Germline CDR1 LNHDA, CDR2 SQIVND (reference sequence). This CDR3 has 13 residues. Deletions cut 5 bases from V and 3 bases from J, with 8 bases between. In nucleotides, the CDR3 is TGTGCCAGTAGTCGAGACCCCAATCAGCCCCAGCATTTT. Translated, it gives CASSRDPNQPQHF.

The chain carries TRBV6-5 and TRBJ2-4; 7 nucleotides agree with TRBD1. Losses at the gene ends were 0 bases for V and 10 bases for J; bases not matched to a gene: 9. This CDR3 has 15 amino acids. Per the germline V gene, CDR1 is MNHEY and CDR2 is SVGAGI. CDR3 amino acids: CASSYSMDRQRIQYF. For the CDR3, the DNA is TGTGCCAGCAGTTACTCGATGGACAGGCAGCGGATTCAGTACTTC.

V gene TRBV27 combines with J gene TRBJ2-7, with D hard to call. The length of the CDR3 is 15 residues. Germline-derived CDR1 and CDR2 are MNHEY and SMNVEV (reference sequence). Trimming shortened V by 2 bases and J by 0 bases, and 11 bases separated the two germline ends. CDR3 sequence reads: CASSLLGLNSYEQYF. CDR3 nucleotides: TGTGCCAGCAGTTTACTGGGCTTGAACTCCTACGAGCAGTACTTC.

V gene TRBV14 combines with J gene TRBJ2-7; weak D call: TRBD1 (5 bases). Germline V gene sequence: CDR1 SGHDN, CDR2 FVKESK. V dropped 4 bases and J dropped 7 bases, with 17 bases sitting between them. The CDR3 is 14 residues long. The CDR3 DNA reads TGTGCCAGCAGCCCGCCGGGCCGCCCAGGGGAGCAGTACTTC. Translating it yields CASSPPGRPGEQYF.

V is TRBV11-2 and J is TRBJ1-2, with a tentative D call TRBD1 (5 bases). Germline V gives CDR1 SGHAT, CDR2 FQNNGV. Trimming pared 7 bases from V and 5 bases from J, leaving 14 bases between. The CDR3 contains 13 residues. DNA of the CDR3: TGTGCCAGCAAGCTTAGTGGGGGGTATGGCTACACCTTC. Protein product: CASKLSGGYGYTF.